This T cell receptor (beta chain) came from a study of blood T cells in healthy people across ages. Study observations and caveats: PBMC samples, being unsorted, prevented any conclusive comparison of naive and antigen-experienced cells.

With regard to this clonotype: Its antigen is not known.

The CDR3 consists of 17 residues. Germline lookup yields CDR1 MNHEY and CDR2 SVGAGI. V dropped 1 base and J dropped 0; count of bases not matched to a gene: 6. Every sample gave at least 6 micrograms of total RNA when it was extracted. Primers used in a second PCR of roughly 6 to 12 cycles were a sample-barcoded 5' primer and a J-beta primer mix. Each sample provided no less than 2.5 million CDR3-containing paired-end reads. MiXCR, run by TCRdb on the 5' RACE reads, gives a single entry per CDR3 protein. Of approximately 880,000 distinct CDR3 sequences in the sample, about 48% were seen once. This TCR came from a man aged 25 to 40 in good health. Sample: blood. This rearrangement joins TRBV6-5 to TRBJ2-3, with 8 bases lining up with TRBD1. The CDR3 region has the DNA TGTGCCAGCAGTTACTTACAGGGGGACGGTAGCACAGATACGCAGTATTTT. Translated: CASSYLQGDGSTDTQYF.